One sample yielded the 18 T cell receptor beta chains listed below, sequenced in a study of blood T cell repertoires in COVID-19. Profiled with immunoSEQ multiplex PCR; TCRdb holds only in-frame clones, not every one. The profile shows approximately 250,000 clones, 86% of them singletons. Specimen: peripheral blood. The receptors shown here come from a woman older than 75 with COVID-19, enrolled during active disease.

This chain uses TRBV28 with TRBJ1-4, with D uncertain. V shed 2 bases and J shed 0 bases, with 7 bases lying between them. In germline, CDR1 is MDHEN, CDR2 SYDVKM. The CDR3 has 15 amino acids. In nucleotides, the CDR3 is TGTGCCAGCAGTTTACAGTACGCAACTAATGAAAAACTGTTTTTT. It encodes CASSLQYATNEKLFF.

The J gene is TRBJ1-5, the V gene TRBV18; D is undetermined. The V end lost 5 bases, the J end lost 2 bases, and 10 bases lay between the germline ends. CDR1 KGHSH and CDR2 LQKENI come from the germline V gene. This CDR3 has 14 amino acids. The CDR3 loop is CASSFIGGNQPQHF. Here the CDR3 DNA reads TGTGCCAGCTCATTTATCGGTGGCAATCAGCCCCAGCATTTT. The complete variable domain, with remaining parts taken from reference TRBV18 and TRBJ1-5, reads NAGVMQNPRHLVRRRGQEARLRCSPMKGHSHVYWYRQLPEEGLKFMVYLQKENIIDESGMPKERFSAEFPKEGPSILRIQQVVRGDSAAYFCASSFIGGNQPQHFGDGTRLSIL.

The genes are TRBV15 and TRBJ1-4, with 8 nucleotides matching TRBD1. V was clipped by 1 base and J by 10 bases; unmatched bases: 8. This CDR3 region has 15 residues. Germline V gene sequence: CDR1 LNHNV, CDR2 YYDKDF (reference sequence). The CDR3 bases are TGTGCCACCAGCAGAGCTATGGTGACAGGGGCAAAACTGTTTTTT. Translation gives CATSRAMVTGAKLFF.

The CDR3 DNA is TGTGCCAGCAGCCCACAGGGGACAGGCCTTGGGACTGAAGCTTTCTTT. It codes for CASSPQGTGLGTEAFF. The genes are TRBV7-3 and TRBJ1-1; 8 nucleotides line up with TRBD1. With 5 bases clipped from V and 5 bases from J, the junction kept 13 bases outside the gene matches. CDR1 and CDR2 from the germline V gene are SGHTA and FQGTGA. The CDR3 is 16 residues long.

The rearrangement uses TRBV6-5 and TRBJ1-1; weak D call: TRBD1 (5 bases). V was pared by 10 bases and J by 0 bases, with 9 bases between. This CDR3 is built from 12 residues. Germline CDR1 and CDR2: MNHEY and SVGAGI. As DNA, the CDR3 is TGTGCCATTCAGGGCCTGAACACTGAAGCTTTCTTT. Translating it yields CAIQGLNTEAFF.

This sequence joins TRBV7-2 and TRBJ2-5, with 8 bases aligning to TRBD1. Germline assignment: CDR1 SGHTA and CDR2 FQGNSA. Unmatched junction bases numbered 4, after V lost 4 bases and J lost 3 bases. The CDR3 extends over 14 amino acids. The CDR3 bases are TGTGCCAGCAGCTCTCAGGGGGCGAAAGAGACCCAGTACTTC. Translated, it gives CASSSQGAKETQYF.

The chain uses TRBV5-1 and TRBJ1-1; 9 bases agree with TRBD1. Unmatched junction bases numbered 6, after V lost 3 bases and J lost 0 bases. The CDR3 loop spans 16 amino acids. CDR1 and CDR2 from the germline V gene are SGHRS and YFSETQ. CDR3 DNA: TGCGCCAGCAGCTCACAGGGGGCCGGGATGAACACTGAAGCTTTCTTT. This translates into CASSSQGAGMNTEAFF.

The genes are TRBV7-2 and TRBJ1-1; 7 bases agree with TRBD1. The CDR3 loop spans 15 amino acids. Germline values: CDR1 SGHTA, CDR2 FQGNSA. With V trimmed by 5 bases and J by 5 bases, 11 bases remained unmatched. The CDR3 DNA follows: TGTGCCAGCAGCCCGTTAGGGGGCGCTAGGACTGAAGCTTTCTTT. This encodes CASSPLGGARTEAFF. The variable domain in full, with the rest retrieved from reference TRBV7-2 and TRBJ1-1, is GAGVSQSPSNKVTEKGKDVELRCDPISGHTALYWYRQSLGQGLEFLIYFQGNSAPDKSGLPSDRFSAERTGGSVSTLTIQRTQQEDSAVYLCASSPLGGARTEAFFGQGTRLTVV.

CDR3 nucleotides: TGCAGCGCCGTGGGACATACCTACGAGCAGTACTTC. As protein: CSAVGHTYEQYF. The chain employs TRBV29-1 and TRBJ2-7; D may be TRBD1 (6 bases). The ends were cut back, 7 bases at V and 2 bases at J, with 12 bases in the middle. CDR1 SQVTM and CDR2 ANQGSEA come from the germline V gene. The CDR3 runs to 12 residues.

The CDR3 reads CAISLQLINTGELFF. The CDR3 DNA is TGTGCCATCAGCCTCCAACTTATTAACACCGGGGAGCTGTTTTTT. V usage is TRBV10-3 and J usage is TRBJ2-2, with D unclear. Deletions cut 6 bases from V and 2 bases from J, with 13 bases between. Germline loops: CDR1 ENHRY, CDR2 SYGVKD. This CDR3 is built from 15 residues.

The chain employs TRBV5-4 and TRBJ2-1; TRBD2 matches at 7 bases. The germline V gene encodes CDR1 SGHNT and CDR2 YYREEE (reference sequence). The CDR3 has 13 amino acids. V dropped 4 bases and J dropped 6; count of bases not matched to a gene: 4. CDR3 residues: CASSIASGNEQFF. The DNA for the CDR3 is TGTGCCAGCAGCATAGCTAGCGGCAATGAGCAGTTCTTC.

CDR3 sequence (DNA): TGTGCCACTATGAGCGGGGGAGTAGGTGAAGCTTTCTTT. This sequence encodes CATMSGGVGEAFF. The chain employs TRBV19 and TRBJ1-1, with TRBD1 as a possible D gene (5 bases). The CDR3 consists of 13 residues. The V gene's germline CDR1 is LNHDA and CDR2 SQIVND (reference sequence). V was trimmed by 10 bases and J by 7 bases, leaving 19 bases between them.

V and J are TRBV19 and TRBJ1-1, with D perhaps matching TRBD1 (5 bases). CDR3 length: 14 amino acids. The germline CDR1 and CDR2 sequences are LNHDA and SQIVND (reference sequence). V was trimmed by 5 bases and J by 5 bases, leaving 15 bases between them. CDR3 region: CASSLGSGGTEAFF. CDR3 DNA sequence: TGTGCCAGTAGTTTAGGCAGTGGGGGGACTGAAGCTTTCTTT.

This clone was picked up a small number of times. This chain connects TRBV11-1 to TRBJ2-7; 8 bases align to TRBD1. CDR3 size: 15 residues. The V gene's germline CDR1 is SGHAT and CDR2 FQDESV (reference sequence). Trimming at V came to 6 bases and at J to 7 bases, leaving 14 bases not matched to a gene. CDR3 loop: CASRRTGTPSGEQYF. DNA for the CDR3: TGTGCCAGCAGACGGACAGGGACGCCTTCGGGAGAGCAGTACTTC.

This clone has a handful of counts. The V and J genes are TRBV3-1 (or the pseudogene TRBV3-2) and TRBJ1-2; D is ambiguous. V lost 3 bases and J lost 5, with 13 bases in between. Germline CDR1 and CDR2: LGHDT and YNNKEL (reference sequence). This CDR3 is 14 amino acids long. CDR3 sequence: CASSQSREIYGYTF. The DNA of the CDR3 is TGTGCCAGCAGCCAGTCCCGGGAAATTTATGGCTACACCTTC.

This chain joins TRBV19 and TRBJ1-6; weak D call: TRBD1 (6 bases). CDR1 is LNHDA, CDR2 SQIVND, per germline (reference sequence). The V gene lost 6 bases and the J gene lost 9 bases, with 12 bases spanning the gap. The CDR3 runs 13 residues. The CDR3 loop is CASRQGMASPLHF. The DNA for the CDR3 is TGTGCCAGTAGACAGGGAATGGCTTCACCCCTCCACTTT.

CDR3 sequence reads: CSVELGPGGAGNTGELFF. As DNA, the CDR3 is TGCAGCGTTGAGCTCGGACCGGGGGGCGCGGGGAACACCGGGGAGCTGTTTTTT. The chain couples TRBV29-1 to TRBJ2-2; a weak D match, TRBD2 (7 bases). The CDR3 covers 18 residues. Trimming took off 3 bases at V and 1 base at J, with 21 bases between the two ends. Germline-derived CDR1 and CDR2 are SQVTM and ANQGSEA.

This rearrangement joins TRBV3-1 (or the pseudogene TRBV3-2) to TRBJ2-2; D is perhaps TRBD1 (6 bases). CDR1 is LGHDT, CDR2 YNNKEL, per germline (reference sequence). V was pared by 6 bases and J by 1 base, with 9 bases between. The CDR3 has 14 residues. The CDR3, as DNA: TGTGCCAGCAGGAGACAGGAGAACACCGGGGAGCTGTTTTTT. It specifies CASRRQENTGELFF.